The text below deals with one TCR beta chain. The sample holds one count of this clone. No cognate antigen has been identified for it. Base qualities are missing; no much larger clone stands one base away. The data were taken from a study of technical replicates of blood from four donors (dated by TCRdb to between 2016 and 2019). Libraries were built with the immunoSEQ multiplex PCR assay. The immuneACCESS repertoire file appears here via TCRdb, limited to in-frame rearrangements. These files lack a portion of the clones; in checked studies, under half of the deficit traces to unresolved V genes, and the cause of the others is not known. In this sample the table shows about 69,000 clones, 80% to 90% of which occur a single time. Of the sample, roughly 4.5% falls within the top ten clones. V is pruned by 1 base and J by 5 bases, leaving 4 bases of the junction without a gene match. According to the germline V gene, CDR1 reads SGHDN and CDR2 reads FVKESK. The CDR3 holds 15 amino acids from the cysteine to the phenylalanine. The entry retains the CDR3 DNA only, 45 bases that are in frame from base 1.

The receptor was derived from a human donor in good health. Some clones in this sample may be carry-over from other donors' samples. The rearranged segments are TRBV14 and TRBJ1-4; 7 central nucleotides agree with TRBD1. Material: PBMCs. The nucleotides are TGTGCCAGCAGCCAAGGGGCAGGGGGGAATGAAAAACTGTTTTTT. The encoded protein is CASSQGAGGNEKLFF.